Each of the 17 T cell receptor beta chains below was sequenced from the same sample in a study of OX40 agonist ivuxolimab in advanced cancers. Data came from immunoSEQ multiplex PCR; TCRdb stores just in-frame clones and leaves some out. The sample has around 85,000 clones; more than 80% are singletons. The material was CD4+ or CD8+ T cells sorted from blood, obtained in a trial of the OX40 agonist ivuxolimab. These receptors originate from an adult with an advanced solid tumor such as melanoma, head and neck, liver or kidney cancer.

The chain links TRBV6-1 to TRBJ1-5; unclear D gene. Germline CDR1 is MNHNS and CDR2 is SASEGT. The CDR3 is 16 residues long. The V and J ends lost 2 bases and 2 bases respectively, with 13 bases between them. The CDR3 reads CASSERHWEGNQPQHF. The DNA for the CDR3 is TGTGCCAGCAGTGAACGGCATTGGGAGGGCAATCAGCCCCAGCATTTT.

Concerning this clone: The same CDR3 arises from other DNA sequences in this sample as well. V is TRBV5-4 and J is TRBJ1-1; 10 bases are a match to TRBD1. The V and J ends lost 2 bases and 3 bases, in that order; junction bases with no gene match: 4. CDR3 length equals 15 residues. Per germline, CDR1 SGHNT and CDR2 YYREEE (reference sequence). As DNA, the CDR3 is TGTGCCAGCAGCTTAGGACAGGGGGGGTACACTGAAGCTTTCTTT. Translation: CASSLGQGGYTEAFF.

The chain uses TRBV13 and TRBJ1-2; no definite D call. Germline loops: CDR1 PRHDT, CDR2 FYEKMQ (reference sequence). This CDR3 is built from 15 residues. V gave up 3 bases and J gave up 2 bases, with 13 bases separating them. The CDR3 loop reads CASSFVQDLNYGYTF. The CDR3 DNA follows: TGTGCCAGCAGCTTCGTTCAAGATTTAAACTATGGCTACACCTTC.

This clone was recorded a few times. This chain connects TRBV4-1 to TRBJ1-5; D ambiguous. Germline loops: CDR1 MGHRA, CDR2 YSYEKL. V lost 0 bases to trimming and J lost 3 bases, with 6 bases between them. The CDR3 length is 14 residues. CDR3 in amino acids: CASSQEEDNQPQHF. The CDR3 nucleotides are TGCGCCAGCAGCCAAGAGGAGGACAATCAGCCCCAGCATTTT.

CDR3 amino acids: CASSGSGRAFYEQYV. The DNA of the CDR3 is TGTGCCAGCAGTGGAAGCGGGAGGGCTTTCTACGAGCAGTACGTC. The chain has TRBV2 and TRBJ2-7, with TRBD2 identical over 10 bases. The CDR3 contains 15 residues. Germline V gene lookup returns CDR1 SNHLY and CDR2 FYNNEI. V shed 4 bases, J shed 3 bases, and the junction held 6 bases outside the gene matches.

This chain links TRBV11-3 with TRBJ2-2; D gene uncertain. The CDR3 covers 12 residues. V lost 3 bases and J lost 3, with 2 bases in between. Germline lookup yields CDR1 SGHNT and CDR2 YENEEA. CDR3 nucleotide sequence: TGTGCCAGCAGCTTCCACACCGGGGAGCTGTTTTTT. Residues: CASSFHTGELFF. The variable domain in full, completed from reference TRBV11-3 and TRBJ2-2, reads EAGVVQSPRYKIIEKKQPVAFWCNPISGHNTLYWYLQNLGQGPELLIRYENEEAVDDSQLPKDRFSAERLKGVDSTLKIQPAELGDSAVYLCASSFHTGELFFGEGSRLTVL.

The CDR3 DNA follows: TGTGCCAGCAGTTTCCGGTTGAGTAACACTGAAGCTTTCTTT. This sequence encodes CASSFRLSNTEAFF. The chain couples TRBV28 to TRBJ1-1; unclear D gene. The CDR3 covers 14 residues. From germline, CDR1 is MDHEN and CDR2 SYDVKM. Trimming left V 3 bases short and J 2 bases short, with 10 bases between.

This clone appeared a single time. This chain joins TRBV27 and TRBJ2-5; TRBD2 matches at 7 bases. The germline V gene has CDR1 MNHEY and CDR2 SMNVEV (reference sequence). With 3 bases clipped from V and 5 bases from J, the junction kept 9 bases outside the gene matches. The CDR3 loop spans 15 amino acids. CDR3 sequence reads: CASSFWGGLMETQYF. DNA for the CDR3: TGTGCCAGCAGTTTTTGGGGGGGGTTGATGGAGACCCAGTACTTC.

The rearrangement links TRBV6-5 to TRBJ2-4, with 9 bases matching TRBD2. CDR1 and CDR2 from the germline V gene are MNHEY and SVGAGI. Unmatched junction bases numbered 6, after V lost 2 bases and J lost 4 bases. This CDR3 contains 16 residues. The CDR3 loop reads CASSYLREGPKNIQYF. The CDR3 DNA is TGTGCCAGCAGTTACCTGCGGGAGGGCCCAAAAAACATTCAGTACTTC.

This chain joins TRBV4-3 and TRBJ2-4, with 7 bases fitting TRBD1. V lost 0 bases to trimming and J lost 8 bases; unmatched junction nucleotides: 10. The CDR3 is made up of 16 amino acids. The germline V gene encodes CDR1 LGHNA and CDR2 YSLEER. CDR3 protein: CASSQEPYDRVDIQYF. CDR3 coding DNA: TGCGCCAGCAGCCAAGAGCCCTACGACAGGGTTGACATTCAGTACTTC.

The gene calls are TRBV9 and TRBJ1-1; D is unresolved. Germline assignment: CDR1 SGDLS and CDR2 YYNGEE. V lost 0 bases, J lost 8 bases, and 11 bases lay in between. This CDR3 region has 13 residues. CDR3 residues: CASSVGAASEAFF. CDR3 nucleotides: TGTGCCAGCAGCGTAGGGGCGGCCAGCGAAGCTTTCTTT.

This chain uses TRBV6-4 with TRBJ2-3, with a possible D match to TRBD2 (6 bases). CDR3 size: 14 residues. Trimming removed 5 bases at V and 4 bases at J, with 13 bases between. Germline V lookup: CDR1 MRHNA, CDR2 SNTAGT. The DNA of the CDR3 is TGTGCCAGCAGTTATGGTGTAGCGGCAGATACGCAGTATTTT. It is translated as CASSYGVAADTQYF.

This chain joins TRBV5-4 and TRBJ2-7, with a tentative D call TRBD2 (6 bases). V was cut by 3 bases and J by 6 bases, with 13 bases left in between. The germline V gene has CDR1 SGHNT and CDR2 YYREEE (reference sequence). The CDR3 is 13 amino acids. The CDR3 here is CASSSETSSEQYF. The CDR3 nucleotides read TGTGCCAGCAGCTCCGAAACTAGCTCCGAGCAGTACTTC.

This chain connects TRBV6-6 to TRBJ2-1, with TRBD2 matching 8 bases. There are 16 residues in the CDR3. V lost 5 bases and J lost 4; bases outside the gene matches: 10. In germline, CDR1 is MNHNY, CDR2 SVGAGI (reference sequence). The CDR3 sequence is CASSPAGGGLYNEQFF. The CDR3 nucleotides are TGTGCCAGCAGTCCCGCCGGGGGGGGGTTATACAATGAGCAGTTCTTC.

The gene calls are TRBV2 and TRBJ2-7; possible D gene TRBD1, 7 bases. Trimming stripped 7 bases from V and 6 bases from J, with 10 bases between. The germline V gene encodes CDR1 SNHLY and CDR2 FYNNEI. The CDR3 consists of 11 residues. The CDR3 DNA sequence: TGTGCCAGCAACCAGGGGGGCGAGCAGTACGTC. Translation gives CASNQGGEQYV.

The CDR3 nucleotides are TGTGCCAGCAGTTTCCCGGACCTCGGTGAGCAGTTCTTC. Translation gives CASSFPDLGEQFF. The rearrangement links TRBV6-5 to TRBJ2-1; D gene unclear. V lost 4 bases, J lost 9 bases, and 13 bases lay in between. Germline V gene data show CDR1 as MNHEY and CDR2 as SVGAGI. The CDR3 is made up of 13 amino acids.

The chain uses TRBV6-6 and TRBJ2-1; D is unresolved. The CDR3 spans 16 residues. Germline-derived CDR1 and CDR2 are MNHNY and SVGAGI (reference sequence). With 0 bases removed from V and 8 bases from J, the gap between germline ends came to 17 bases. CDR3 protein: CASSYSPQDLSDEQFF. CDR3 nucleotide sequence: TGTGCCAGCAGTTACTCGCCGCAGGATTTAAGCGATGAGCAGTTCTTC.